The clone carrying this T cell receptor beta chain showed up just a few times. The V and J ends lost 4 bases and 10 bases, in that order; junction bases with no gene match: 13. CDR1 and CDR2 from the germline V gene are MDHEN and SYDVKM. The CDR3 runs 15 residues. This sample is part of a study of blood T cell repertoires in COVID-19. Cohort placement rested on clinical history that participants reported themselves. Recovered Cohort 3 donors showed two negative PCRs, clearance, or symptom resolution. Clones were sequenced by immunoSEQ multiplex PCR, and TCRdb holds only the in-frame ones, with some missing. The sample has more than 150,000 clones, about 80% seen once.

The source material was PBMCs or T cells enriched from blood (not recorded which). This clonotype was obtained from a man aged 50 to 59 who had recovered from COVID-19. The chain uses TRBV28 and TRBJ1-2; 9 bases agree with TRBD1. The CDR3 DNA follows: TGTGCCAGCAGTTACCTGGGCGACAGGGACAGGGTCTACACCTTC. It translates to CASSYLGDRDRVYTF.